The present T cell receptor beta chain was sequenced within a study of shared clonotypes between healthy human individuals. Study details: The plates for each donor numbered three CD4 naive, three CD4 memory, two CD8 naive and one CD8 memory. Study conclusions and caveats: Against clonotypes common to all four donors, non-shared ones had lower generation probabilities.

Concerning this clone itself: Its antigen is not known.

Each sample came from a Caucasian adult donor living in Nashville, Tennessee. Profiled with immunoSEQ multiplex PCR; TCRdb holds only in-frame clones, not every one. The table records 2 million to 2.5 million clones, 93% of them present only once. The ends were cut back, 1 base at V and 9 bases at J, with 7 bases in the middle. The CDR3 has 12 residues. Germline V gene lookup returns CDR1 SNHLY and CDR2 FYNNEI. This TCR came from a man younger than 30 in good health. Some clones in this sample may be carry-over from other donors' samples. V usage is TRBV2 and J usage is TRBJ2-1; D gene uncertain. Sequenced input: naive CD4+ T cells from PBMCs. Subset specified: CD45RA+ positively selected. Here the CDR3 DNA reads TGTGCCAGCAGTGAAGGTATGGGTGAGCAGTTCTTC. Translated, it gives CASSEGMGEQFF.